The 22 T cell receptor beta chains below were found in one sample sequenced in a study of tumor and adjacent non-tumor tissue in lung cancer. This sample's RNA came from whole unsorted tissue. More than 3 cm separated this lung sample from the edge of the tumor. TCRbeta libraries were built with three rounds of nested PCR, modified from ARM-PCR. Using its own MiXCR run on the multiplex PCR reads, TCRdb lists one record per CDR3 protein. The table has 60,000 to 85,000 distinct CDR3 sequences, 76% seen once; the top ten hold around 38%. Sequences were obtained from distant non-tumor lung tissue. These receptor sequences come from a man aged 65 to 79 with non-small cell lung cancer.

There are many counts of this clonotype. The gene calls are TRBV11-2 and TRBJ2-1, with 11 bases fitting TRBD2. Unmatched junction bases numbered 8, after V lost 4 bases and J lost 6 bases. CDR1 is SGHAT and CDR2 is FQNNGV in the germline V gene. This CDR3 has 16 amino acids. CDR3 sequence (DNA): TGTGCCAGCAGCTCCCGACTAGCGGGGATATTCAATGAGCAGTTCTTC. It encodes CASSSRLAGIFNEQFF. Full variable domain (remainder filled in from reference TRBV11-2 and TRBJ2-1): EAGVAQSPRYKIIEKRQSVAFWCNPISGHATLYWYQQILGQGPKLLIQFQNNGVVDDSQLPKDRFSAERLKGVDSTLKIQPAKLEDSAVYLCASSSRLAGIFNEQFFGPGTRLTVL.

Details on this clonotype: One end of the junction does not line up with germline, which may come from a read error. The chain joins TRBV11-3 to TRBJ2-2, with a tentative D call TRBD2 (6 bases). The CDR3 is made up of 16 amino acids. Germline CDR1 SGHNT, CDR2 YENEEA. The CDR3 sequence: CASSARAVAEAGELFF. Written as DNA, the CDR3 is TGTGCCAGCAGCGCCAGGGCGGTAGCGGAGGCCGGGGAGCTGTTCTTT.

The V gene is TRBV12-3 or TRBV12-4, the J gene TRBJ1-2; maybe TRBD1 (5 bases). The CDR3 loop spans 14 amino acids. The CDR3 reads CASSPRRRGKGYTF. In DNA form, the CDR3 reads TGTGCTAGCTCACCCCGACGAAGGGGTAAAGGCTACACCTTC.

This clonotype is a singleton in its sample. The conserved phenylalanine or tryptophan is not found at the CDR3 terminus, so this likely reflects a read error. J is TRBJ1-5 and V is TRBV12-5, with unresolved D. The end of the DNA fits TRBJ2-3 better, so the J call may be wrong. CDR3 length: 14 residues. The V gene's germline CDR1 is LGHNT and CDR2 FRNRAP. The CDR3 DNA sequence: TGTGCTAGTGGCCTTACCGCTGGCAATCAGCCCCAGTATTAT. It specifies CASGLTAGNQPQYY.

This clonotype was found once. The V gene is TRBV29-1, the J gene TRBJ2-5; tentatively, D is TRBD1 (6 bases). Germline V gene lookup returns CDR1 SQVTM and CDR2 ANQGSEA. This CDR3 has 16 amino acids. Trimming removed 7 bases from V and 4 bases from J, with 25 bases in between. The CDR3: CSGILDRYVLRETQYF. The CDR3 nucleotides are TGCAGCGGGATACTAGACAGGTACGTTTTGCGAGAGACCCAGTACTTC.

This clonotype was found a few times. Since the CDR3 does not end with the conserved phenylalanine or tryptophan, this likely comes from a read error. This chain connects TRBV13 to TRBJ2-3; a possible D gene is TRBD2 (5 bases). The length of the CDR3 is 13 residues. The germline CDR1 and CDR2 sequences are PRHDT and FYEKMQ (reference sequence). This chain's CDR3 is CASEGGGTDKQYL. CDR3 bases: TGTGCAAGCGAGGGCGGAGGCACAGATAAGCAGTATCTT.

The chain combines TRBV28 with TRBJ1-2; D is unresolved. CDR3 length: 13 amino acids. Trimming took 5 bases from V and 5 from J, leaving 12 bases between them. Germline V gene sequence: CDR1 MDHEN, CDR2 SYDVKM. The CDR3 here is CASSVLSRYGYTF. As DNA, the CDR3 is TGTGCCAGCAGTGTCTTGTCTAGGTATGGCTACACCTTC.

The CDR3 bases are TGCGCCAGCAGGTTGCAACCCAACAGTCCTGAAGCTTTCTTT. It is translated as CASRLQPNSPEAFF. This chain uses TRBV5-1 with TRBJ1-1; D is ambiguous. This CDR3 has 14 residues. Germline V gene data show CDR1 as SGHRS and CDR2 as YFSETQ. V gave up 5 bases and J gave up 6 bases, with 17 bases separating them.

In the case of this clonotype: One end of the junction varies from germline; a read error may be responsible. CDR3 loop: CASSLSTRGYEQYF. The CDR3 coding sequence is TGTGCCAGCAGTTTGTCCACAAGGGGCTACGAGCAATACTTC. The chain links TRBV28 to TRBJ2-7, with D possibly being TRBD1 (5 bases). This CDR3 contains 14 residues. The V gene's germline CDR1 is MDHEN and CDR2 SYDVKM.

As concerns this clonotype: A read error may be the cause here, since a much bigger clone is one base away. V usage is TRBV28 and J usage is TRBJ2-5, with D maybe TRBD2 (6 bases). CDR3 length equals 14 residues. Germline assignment: CDR1 MDHEN and CDR2 SYDVKM. CDR3 protein: CVSSIRDYQETQYF. The CDR3 nucleotides are TGTGTCAGCAGTATCCGGGACTACCAAGAGACCCAGTACTTC.

Regarding this clonotype: A read error may account for a junction end that differs from germline. V usage is TRBV6-5 and J usage is TRBJ2-7, with D tentatively TRBD1 (5 bases). The length of the CDR3 is 15 residues. Germline CDR1 and CDR2: MNHEY and SVGAGI. This chain's CDR3 is CASRYSRTWPTEQYF. The CDR3 DNA follows: TGTGCCAGCCGTTACTCCAGGACATGGCCTACCGAGCAGTACTTC.

Comment on this clonotype: The junction departs from the called germline gene at one end, perhaps through a read error. The genes are TRBV29-1 and TRBJ1-2; D possibly corresponds to TRBD1 (5 bases). The CDR3 has 16 amino acids. Germline V gene data show CDR1 as SQVTM and CDR2 as ANQGSEA. The CDR3 DNA reads TGTAACGCTCTCCCCTACCTGGGACCAGATAACTATGGCTACACCTTC. Translating gives CNALPYLGPDNYGYTF.

This chain joins TRBV6-2 or TRBV6-3 and TRBJ1-5; TRBD1 is a possible D gene (5 bases). Germline V gene data show CDR1 as MNHEY and CDR2 as SVGEGT. This CDR3 comprises 15 residues. Trimming stripped 4 bases from V and 6 bases from J, with 16 bases between. CDR3: CASSSDRGCFQPQHF. CDR3 DNA: TGTGCCAGCAGTTCCGACAGAGGGTGTTTTCAGCCCCAGCATTTT.

As regards this clonotype: No conserved phenylalanine or tryptophan is present at the end of the CDR3, so a read error is the likely explanation. No DNA is shown, since the ends of the CDR3 on it are uncertain; the CDR3 is the one TCRdb lists. The chain links TRBV6-2 or TRBV6-3 to TRBJ2-7; the table calls TRBD2, which could not be checked here. Germline CDR1 reads MNHEY; CDR2 reads SVGEGT. The CDR3 comprises 14 residues, both ends counted. This chain's CDR3 is CASSRGVESYEQYL.

This clonotype was observed once. The J gene is TRBJ2-3, the V gene TRBV4-1; D could derive from TRBD1 or TRBD2 (5 bases each). Looked up from germline, CDR1 is MGHRA and CDR2 is YSYEKL. V lost 5 bases and J lost 6, with 21 bases in between. This CDR3 comprises 16 residues. The CDR3 coding sequence is TGCGCCAGCAGCAAAGGAGCCGGGGCGTTCGTGGATACGCAGTATTTT. This encodes CASSKGAGAFVDTQYF.

A note on this clonotype: Germline and junction disagree at one end, which may indicate a read error. V usage is TRBV29-1 and J usage is TRBJ2-7, with 8 bases lining up with TRBD1. The CDR3 is 13 residues long. Germline V gene lookup returns CDR1 SQVTM and CDR2 ANQGSEA. The CDR3 loop is CIATGDRSYEQCF. In DNA form, the CDR3 reads TGCATCGCAACCGGGGACAGGAGCTACGAGCAGTGCTTC.

Concerning this clonotype: One base away lies a much larger clone, so this may be a sequencing read error. V and J are TRBV10-3 and TRBJ2-3, with D possibly TRBD2 on 5 matching bases. CDR1 ENHRY and CDR2 SYGVKD come from the germline V gene. The V gene lost 7 bases and the J gene lost 0 bases, with 20 bases spanning the gap. The CDR3 is 17 residues long. The CDR3 reads CAIKAIGKLSSTDTQYF. CDR3 in DNA: TGTGCCATCAAGGCTATCGGGAAACTTTCTAGCACAGATACGCAGTATTTT.

Only one count was recorded for this clonotype. At one boundary the junction diverges from the germline segment, which might be a read error. The chain carries TRBV6-6 and TRBJ2-5; 7 positions match TRBD2. The CDR3 runs to 16 residues. Germline V CDR1 and CDR2: MNHNY, SVGAGI (reference sequence). The CDR3 region has the DNA TGCGCCAGCAGTTACCCTGGGCCTAGCGGACAAGAGACCCAGTACTTC. Protein sequence: CASSYPGPSGQETQYF.

Remarks on this clonotype: One end of the junction varies from germline; a read error may be responsible. The gene calls are TRBV29-1 and TRBJ1-2, with D maybe TRBD1 (5 bases). Germline loops: CDR1 SQVTM, CDR2 ANQGSEA. The CDR3 is made up of 17 amino acids. Here the CDR3 DNA reads TGCATCGTTGAAGAGTACTTTCAGGGCCTTACTAACTATGGCTACACCTTC. This sequence encodes CIVEEYFQGLTNYGYTF.

As regards this clonotype: One end of the junction does not line up with germline, which may come from a read error. The gene calls are TRBV29-1 and TRBJ1-2; D is ambiguous. Germline V CDR1 and CDR2: SQVTM, ANQGSEA. This CDR3 spans 17 amino acids. CDR3 bases: TGCAGCGTAATTTCCCCGGGAGCCAATGGATGTAGCTATGGCTACACGTTC. This codes for CSVISPGANGCSYGYTF.

Comment on this clonotype: The junction departs from germline at one end; a sequencing error may be responsible. The chain combines TRBV11-3 with TRBJ2-1; maybe TRBD2 (7 bases). The CDR3 has 16 residues. Germline CDR1 is SGHNT and CDR2 is YENEEA. The CDR3 DNA sequence: TGTACCAGCAGCTTACGTCCCACGGGGGGCAGGGGTGAGCAGTTGTTC. Translating it yields CTSSLRPTGGRGEQLF.

Only a few counts were recorded for this clonotype. The chain couples TRBV4-1 to TRBJ2-7; TRBD1 aligns across 9 bases. The CDR3 runs 17 residues. Germline V gives CDR1 MGHRA, CDR2 YSYEKL. J gave up 0 bases and V 3 bases, and 9 bases lay outside the gene matches. For the CDR3, the DNA is TGCGCCAGCAGCCACTCGGGACAGGGATTTAGCTCCTACGAGCAGTACTTC. Its protein is CASSHSGQGFSSYEQYF.